This is a list of T cell receptor beta chains from one sample in a study of radiation and T cells in renal cell carcinoma. Libraries were prepared by immunoSEQ multiplex PCR; TCRdb keeps only in-frame clonotypes and omits some of them. Seen here are roughly 130,000 clones, roughly four fifths observed once, and the top ten hold 1.5% to 2%. Here the sequenced sample was blood, taken from a patient whose treatment included radiotherapy and nephrectomy. The receptors here all came from a woman aged 55 to 70 with renal cell carcinoma. The CDR3 runs from the conserved cysteine through the conserved F or W. Fields, in order: J gene, D gene, clone size, V gene, CDR3 protein, CDR3 DNA. A D gene is named only where the DNA matches it firmly. Clone size is shown for a subset of rows, as once, few, many or a class of expanded clone.

j_gene: TRBJ1-5
d_gene: TRBD1
abundance: .
v_gene: TRBV6-1
CDR3aa: CASIIDRDQPQHF
CDR3nt: TGTGCCAGCATTATAGACAGGGATCAGCCCCAGCATTTT

j_gene: TRBJ1-2
d_gene: TRBD1
abundance: .
v_gene: TRBV2
CDR3aa: CASRAGTDGGYTF
CDR3nt: TGTGCCAGCAGGGCCGGGACAGACGGCGGCTACACCTTC

j_gene: TRBJ2-5
d_gene: .
abundance: .
v_gene: TRBV5-1
CDR3aa: CASSLAETQYF
CDR3nt: TGCGCCAGCAGCTTGGCAGAGACCCAGTACTTC

j_gene: TRBJ1-1
d_gene: .
abundance: .
v_gene: TRBV19
CDR3aa: CASSIGRGMDTEAFF
CDR3nt: TGTGCCAGTAGTATCGGACGAGGAATGGACACTGAAGCTTTCTTT

j_gene: TRBJ2-7
d_gene: TRBD2
abundance: once
v_gene: TRBV7-9
CDR3aa: CASSMTSGLLGEQYF
CDR3nt: TGTGCCAGCAGCATGACTAGCGGCCTCCTAGGGGAGCAGTACTTC

j_gene: TRBJ2-7
d_gene: .
abundance: once
v_gene: TRBV10-3
CDR3aa: CVIGTSYEQYF
CDR3nt: TGTGTCATCGGGACCTCCTACGAGCAGTACTTC

j_gene: TRBJ2-7
d_gene: .
abundance: .
v_gene: TRBV6-5
CDR3aa: CASSYLGNTAAGEQYF
CDR3nt: TGTGCCAGCAGTTACTTGGGGAACACCGCCGCGGGCGAGCAGTACTTC

j_gene: TRBJ1-2
d_gene: .
abundance: .
v_gene: TRBV5-4
CDR3aa: CASSLDSAYGYTF
CDR3nt: TGTGCCAGCAGCTTGGACAGCGCCTATGGCTACACCTTC

j_gene: TRBJ2-7
d_gene: .
abundance: .
v_gene: TRBV28
CDR3aa: CASSPGWSSYEQYF
CDR3nt: TGTGCCAGCAGCCCCGGATGGAGCTCCTACGAGCAGTACTTC

j_gene: TRBJ2-3
d_gene: TRBD2
abundance: .
v_gene: TRBV10-3
CDR3aa: CAISESSGGTDTQYF
CDR3nt: TGTGCCATCAGTGAATCTAGCGGGGGCACAGATACGCAGTATTTT

j_gene: TRBJ2-1
d_gene: .
abundance: few
v_gene: TRBV5-8
CDR3aa: CASSLVWESEQFF
CDR3nt: TGTGCCAGCAGCTTGGTTTGGGAAAGTGAGCAGTTCTTC

j_gene: TRBJ2-1
d_gene: .
abundance: .
v_gene: TRBV6-6
CDR3aa: CASSTRDWTMYEQFF
CDR3nt: TGTGCCAGCAGTACCCGGGACTGGACCATGTATGAGCAGTTCTTC

j_gene: TRBJ2-5
d_gene: TRBD1
abundance: .
v_gene: TRBV7-3
CDR3aa: CASSPGQGETQYF
CDR3nt: TGTGCCAGCAGCCCAGGACAGGGAGAGACCCAGTACTTC

j_gene: TRBJ1-1
d_gene: TRBD1
abundance: .
v_gene: TRBV9
CDR3aa: CASSAGGGTGAEAFF
CDR3nt: TGTGCCAGCAGCGCCGGGGGCGGGACAGGGGCTGAAGCTTTCTTT

j_gene: TRBJ1-1
d_gene: .
abundance: few
v_gene: TRBV5-1
CDR3aa: CASSSGLGNTEAFF
CDR3nt: TGCGCCAGCAGCTCAGGATTGGGGAACACTGAAGCTTTCTTT

j_gene: TRBJ2-7
d_gene: TRBD1
abundance: .
v_gene: TRBV5-6
CDR3aa: CASRLGQGPSYEQYF
CDR3nt: TGTGCCAGCAGACTGGGACAGGGGCCCTCCTACGAGCAGTACTTC

j_gene: TRBJ2-7
d_gene: .
abundance: once
v_gene: TRBV30
CDR3aa: CAWSRSSSYEQYF
CDR3nt: TGTGCCTGGAGCCGCTCAAGCTCCTACGAGCAGTACTTC

j_gene: TRBJ1-3
d_gene: .
abundance: .
v_gene: TRBV9
CDR3aa: CASSGGGDGNTIYF
CDR3nt: TGTGCCAGCAGCGGGGGAGGGGATGGAAACACCATATATTTT

j_gene: TRBJ1-1
d_gene: .
abundance: .
v_gene: TRBV6-6
CDR3aa: CASSTEAEAFF
CDR3nt: TGTGCCAGCAGTACCGAGGCTGAAGCTTTCTTT

j_gene: TRBJ1-3
d_gene: TRBD1
abundance: .
v_gene: TRBV6-1
CDR3aa: CASSESTGGSGNTIYF
CDR3nt: TGTGCCAGCAGTGAATCGACAGGGGGCTCTGGAAACACCATATATTTT

j_gene: TRBJ2-7
d_gene: TRBD2
abundance: .
v_gene: TRBV11-3
CDR3aa: CASSLGPSGSPYEQYF
CDR3nt: TGTGCCAGCAGCTTAGGGCCTAGCGGGAGCCCCTACGAGCAGTACTTC

j_gene: TRBJ2-7
d_gene: TRBD1
abundance: .
v_gene: TRBV16
CDR3aa: CASSQNGQGARPKYF
CDR3nt: TGTGCCAGCAGCCAGAACGGACAGGGGGCCAGACCAAAGTACTTC

j_gene: TRBJ1-5
d_gene: .
abundance: .
v_gene: TRBV25-1
CDR3aa: CASSEGQNRQPQHF
CDR3nt: TGTGCCAGCAGTGAAGGACAGAACAGACAGCCCCAGCATTTT

j_gene: TRBJ2-7
d_gene: .
abundance: .
v_gene: TRBV7-9
CDR3aa: CASSPGHSTYEQYF
CDR3nt: TGTGCCAGCAGCCCAGGGCACTCAACATACGAGCAGTACTTC

j_gene: TRBJ2-1
d_gene: .
abundance: .
v_gene: TRBV11-1
CDR3aa: CASSLGGRGDEQFF
CDR3nt: TGTGCCAGCAGCTTAGGCGGGCGGGGCGATGAGCAGTTCTTC

j_gene: TRBJ2-7
d_gene: TRBD1
abundance: .
v_gene: TRBV5-6
CDR3aa: CASSSGTGALESYEQYF
CDR3nt: TGTGCCAGCAGCTCCGGGACAGGGGCCTTGGAATCCTACGAGCAGTACTTC

j_gene: TRBJ2-6
d_gene: .
abundance: .
v_gene: TRBV5-1
CDR3aa: CASSAGHSGANVLTF
CDR3nt: TGCGCCAGCAGCGCGGGACACTCTGGGGCCAACGTCCTGACTTTC

j_gene: TRBJ2-6
d_gene: .
abundance: .
v_gene: TRBV5-1
CDR3aa: CASSLDPGANVLTF
CDR3nt: TGCGCCAGCAGCTTGGATCCTGGGGCCAACGTCCTGACTTTC

j_gene: TRBJ2-2
d_gene: .
abundance: few
v_gene: TRBV9
CDR3aa: CASSGLGGANTGELFF
CDR3nt: TGTGCCAGCAGCGGTCTCGGGGGCGCGAACACCGGGGAGCTGTTTTTT

j_gene: TRBJ2-5
d_gene: TRBD1
abundance: .
v_gene: TRBV9
CDR3aa: CASSAGQEEETQYF
CDR3nt: TGTGCCAGCAGCGCGGGACAGGAAGAAGAGACCCAGTACTTC

j_gene: TRBJ1-2
d_gene: .
abundance: once
v_gene: TRBV7-6
CDR3aa: CASSLEGGSGYTF
CDR3nt: TGTGCCAGCAGCTTAGAGGGAGGGAGCGGCTACACCTTC

j_gene: TRBJ2-2
d_gene: TRBD2
abundance: .
v_gene: TRBV7-6
CDR3aa: CASSLVTGLAGGSPGELFF
CDR3nt: TGTGCCAGCAGCTTAGTCACGGGACTAGCGGGAGGGTCGCCCGGGGAGCTGTTTTTT

j_gene: TRBJ1-5
d_gene: .
abundance: .
v_gene: TRBV29-1
CDR3aa: CSVGIHNQPQHF
CDR3nt: TGCAGCGTAGGGATCCACAATCAGCCCCAGCATTTT

j_gene: TRBJ1-1
d_gene: TRBD1
abundance: .
v_gene: TRBV6-5
CDR3aa: CASRSNRGLDTEAFF
CDR3nt: TGTGCCAGCAGATCCAACAGGGGGCTGGACACTGAAGCTTTCTTT

j_gene: TRBJ2-5
d_gene: TRBD1
abundance: .
v_gene: TRBV5-6
CDR3aa: CASSFRPGQIQETQYF
CDR3nt: TGTGCCAGCAGCTTCCGACCGGGACAGATTCAAGAGACCCAGTACTTC

j_gene: TRBJ2-5
d_gene: .
abundance: few
v_gene: TRBV10-3
CDR3aa: CAISPGRGDVGETQYF
CDR3nt: TGTGCCATCAGTCCCGGTAGGGGGGATGTGGGAGAGACCCAGTACTTC